The present TCR beta chain was sequenced within a study of STAT3 mutations in large granular lymphocyte leukemia. Regarding the study as a whole: Every T-cell large granular lymphocyte leukemia patient had at least one immunodominant TCR beta clonotype. In about 30% of the 18 patients, new TCR clonotypes emerged after therapy.

As regards this clone: Its antigen is not known.

The CDR3 covers 14 residues. Deletions cut 2 bases from V and 2 bases from J, with 10 bases between. The germline gives CDR1 GTSNPN, CDR2 SVGIG (reference sequence). Libraries were prepared by immunoSEQ multiplex PCR; TCRdb keeps only in-frame clonotypes and omits some of them. Counted here are over 9,000 clones, approximately 83% occurring once; the ten biggest clones make up roughly nine tenths. The chain recombines TRBV30 with TRBJ1-3, with D uncertain. The source of this sequence is a man older than 75 with T-cell large granular lymphocyte leukemia. Some clones in this sample may be carry-over from other donors' samples. Material for sequencing was peripheral blood mononuclear cells. The CDR3 DNA sequence: TGTGCCTGGAGTCCACGACTCGCTGGAAACACCATATATTTT. Translated: CAWSPRLAGNTIYF.